This T cell receptor (beta chain) was captured in a study of beta chain features in type 1 diabetes. Every isolated RNA sample was fully reverse transcribed, so sequencing captured expressed TCRB transcripts. The method was immunoSEQ multiplex PCR; TCRdb's version includes in-frame clones alone and lacks a portion of them. This repertoire shows 300,000 to 350,000 clones, roughly 8% found once; its top ten account for less than 0.45%. The CDR3 has 15 amino acids. The V segment lost 0 bases and the J segment 9 bases; nucleotides outside the gene matches: 6. In germline, CDR1 is MNHEY, CDR2 SVGAGI. This chain links TRBV6-5 with TRBJ2-1; TRBD2 matches 9 bases. This TCR derives from a woman aged 18-35 years in good health. Sequencing was carried out using central memory CD4+ T cells from blood. The CDR3 protein is CASSYSRGRGLEQFF. The DNA for the CDR3 is TGTGCCAGCAGTTACTCTCGCGGGAGGGGACTTGAGCAGTTCTTC.